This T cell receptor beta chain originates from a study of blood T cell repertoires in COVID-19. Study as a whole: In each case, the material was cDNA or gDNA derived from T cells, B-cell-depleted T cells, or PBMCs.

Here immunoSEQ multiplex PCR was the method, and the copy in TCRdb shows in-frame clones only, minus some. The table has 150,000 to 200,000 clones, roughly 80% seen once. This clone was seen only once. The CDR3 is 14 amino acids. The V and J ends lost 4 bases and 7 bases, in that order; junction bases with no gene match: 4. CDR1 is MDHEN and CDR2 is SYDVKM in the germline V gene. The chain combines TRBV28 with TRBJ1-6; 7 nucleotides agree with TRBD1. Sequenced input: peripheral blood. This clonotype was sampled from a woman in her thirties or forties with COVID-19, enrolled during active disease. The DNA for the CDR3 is TGTGCCAGCAGTTCCGGGACAGCAAATTCACCCCTCCACTTT. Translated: CASSSGTANSPLHF.